Given below is one TCR beta chain in context. The data were obtained in a study of technical replicates of blood from four donors. Profiled with immunoSEQ multiplex PCR; TCRdb holds only in-frame clones, not every one. The sample lists approximately 79,000 clones, about 97% seen once, with 0.18% in the top ten. The CDR3 is 15 residues long. V was shortened by 2 bases and J by 2 bases, with 10 bases between the two germline ends. Per the germline V gene, CDR1 is MDHEN and CDR2 is SYDVKM. The V and J genes are TRBV28 and TRBJ2-1; D may be TRBD2 (5 bases). Sequenced material: T cells isolated from PBMCs. This sequence originates from a human donor in good health. The CDR3 DNA follows: TGTGCCAGCAGTTTAAGAGGGCTAGCCTACAATGAGCAGTTCTTC. Translated, it gives CASSLRGLAYNEQFF.